Listed here is a single T cell receptor (beta chain). No cognate antigen has been identified for it. The record has no base qualities; no much larger clone is one base away. Via the germline V gene, CDR1 is SGHRS and CDR2 YFSETQ. At the junction V is shortened by 0 bases and J by 14 bases, with 12 bases in between. Measured from the cysteine to the phenylalanine, the CDR3 is 12 residues long. Only the CDR3 region is kept as DNA, spanning 36 bases read in frame from base 1. The treatment or condition label here, explained by the study, means: some 20 received Ad26.COV2.S at low or high dose, single or two shots; 5 received placebo; per-sample allocation not given. Repertoires of vaccine and placebo recipients were sequenced from samples taken on day 63 after the first injection. Between 29 July and 7 August 2020, Cohort 1b enrolled some 25 adults aged 18-55 years at one site in Boston, USA. Ad26.COV2.S was a replication-incompetent adenovirus type 26 vector that expressed a prefusion-stabilized SARS-CoV-2 spike protein derived from the original Wuhan strain.

This entry comes from a study of Ad26.COV2.S vaccination and SARS-CoV-2 variants (dated by TCRdb to 2020 to 2022). About the investigation overall: Donors in the vaccine arm were drawn from COV1001, a multicentre, randomized, double-blind, placebo-controlled phase I-IIa trial testing Ad26.COV2.S in healthy adults. Dosing of Ad26.COV2.S was intramuscular, at either 5x10^10 or 1x10^11 viral particles, delivered as one shot or as two shots spaced 56 days apart. TCRbeta repertoire sequencing served as the tool for gauging how specific and how broad the SARS-CoV-2-reactive T cell receptors were following Ad26.COV2.S vaccination. A total of approximately 30 samples were included in the TCR-sequenced set, comprising around 19 Ad26.COV2.S vaccine recipients, 5 placebo recipients and 8 SARS-CoV-2 convalescent individuals. Trial participants were randomized into five groups of five: low-dose or high-dose Ad26.COV2.S given once or twice, or placebo on both occasions. Investigators did not know the trial group allocation while performing experiments and assessing outcomes.

TCRbeta CDR3 regions were sequenced with the immunoSEQ Assay. After extraction, genomic DNA underwent amplification by bias-controlled multiplex PCR, followed by high-throughput sequencing. As for the authors' bioinformatics: To quantify the absolute abundance of each unique TCRbeta CDR3 region, sequences were collapsed and filtered. Usable DNA was measured by amplifying reference genes present in all nucleated cells, and TCRbeta template counts were normalized to that usable DNA to estimate T cell fraction. Repertoire TCRs were annotated as SARS-CoV-2-specific by exact matching of V gene, CDR3 amino acid sequence and J gene to a known reactive TCR set. The reference SARS-CoV-2 TCR set came from MIRA and was filtered for enrichment in COVID-19-positive ImmuneCODE repertoires, removing public or cross-reactive TCRs. Using the MIRA antigens, annotated TCRs were further analysed by specific ORF or by position within an ORF. Depth was the summed frequency of annotated unique rearrangements, while breadth was defined as annotated unique rearrangements over total unique productive rearrangements. Group comparisons of TCR breadth used two-sided Wilcoxon rank-sum tests. Here the immuneACCESS table is served through TCRdb, limited to in-frame sequences with V and J called. Missing clones are a known gap in these copies; in checked studies unresolved V genes cover under half, and the rest lacks a known reason. Clone size and V and J calls were adopted from that table, with D and trimming inferred from the DNA. The sample contains about 480,000 clones, around 90% of them found a single time. The ten largest clones represent roughly 13% of the sample.

Broad study findings and their caveats: After vaccination, substantial breadth of spike-specific CD8+ and CD4+ T cell responses was reported. Ad26.COV2.S recipients had higher spike-specific TCR breadth than placebo recipients (P = 0.0014). The authors noted that the TCR breadth and depth analyses may have underestimated total T cell responses. Vaccine and placebo recipients had similar non-spike TCR breadth, a finding consistent with the vaccine containing only spike. The study was not powered for comparison of responses between vaccine doses or regimens.

This chain is built from TRBV5-1 and TRBJ2-1; the D gene is unclear. The sequence was collected from a person aged 18-65 years who received the Ad26.COV2.S COVID-19 vaccine or a placebo. Sequenced here: peripheral blood, sampled in a trial of Ad26.COV2.S vaccine versus placebo. The sequenced DNA: TGCGCCAGCAGCTTGGAGGGCGAGGTGAAGTTCTTC. Its coded protein is CASSLEGEVKFF. With the portions outside the CDR3 filled from the reference TRBV5-1 and TRBJ2-1 genes, the complete variable region becomes KAGVTQTPRYLIKTRGQQVTLSCSPISGHRSVSWYQQTPGQGLQFLFEYFSETQRNKGNFPGRFSGRQFSNSRSEMNVSTLELGDSALYLCASSLEGEVKFFGPGTRLTVL.